The rows below give T cell receptor beta chains drawn from one sample of a study of cytomegalovirus exposure and HLA in healthy donors. Sequenced by immunoSEQ multiplex PCR; TCRdb stores in-frame clones only, minus some. Its clone listing holds around 210,000 clones. Material: PBMCs. These receptors came from a girl aged 2-10 years in good health and CMV-seropositive. Each CDR3 is given with its conserved first and last residue. Each record gives: J gene, CDR3 length, V gene, CDR3 protein.

j_gene: TRBJ2-7
len: 15
v_gene: TRBV13
CDR3aa: CASSPWDYSTSEQYF

j_gene: TRBJ2-5
len: 13
v_gene: TRBV27
CDR3aa: CASSLLHGETQYF

j_gene: TRBJ2-1
len: 18
v_gene: TRBV9
CDR3aa: CASSVATAGPHLGNEQFF

j_gene: TRBJ1-2
len: 13
v_gene: TRBV27
CDR3aa: CASSPQGGGGYTF

j_gene: TRBJ2-3
len: 13
v_gene: TRBV6-4
CDR3aa: CASSDILGDTQYF

j_gene: TRBJ2-5
len: 15
v_gene: TRBV5-1
CDR3aa: CASSVPGQVQETQYF

j_gene: TRBJ2-1
len: 13
v_gene: TRBV5-1
CDR3aa: CASSLSGTNEQFF

j_gene: TRBJ1-1
len: 17
v_gene: TRBV7-8
CDR3aa: CASSLTGQSYLNTEAFF

j_gene: TRBJ1-5
len: 17
v_gene: TRBV7-8
CDR3aa: CASSLGTGSYSNQPQHF

j_gene: TRBJ1-1
len: 14
v_gene: TRBV5-1
CDR3aa: CASSPPDRNTEAFF

j_gene: TRBJ1-1
len: 15
v_gene: TRBV28
CDR3aa: CASSLSGTANTEAFF

j_gene: TRBJ2-1
len: 17
v_gene: TRBV2
CDR3aa: CASSVGLAGGPANEQFF

j_gene: TRBJ2-5
len: 13
v_gene: TRBV18
CDR3aa: CASSPGTEETQYF

j_gene: TRBJ1-4
len: 15
v_gene: TRBV5-8
CDR3aa: CASSPQWRTNEKLFF

j_gene: TRBJ1-1
len: 16
v_gene: TRBV11-3
CDR3aa: CASSSAGDSANTEAFF

j_gene: TRBJ2-3
len: 21
v_gene: TRBV12-5
CDR3aa: CASGLIRSVGQGALSTDTQYF

j_gene: TRBJ2-1
len: 16
v_gene: TRBV29-1
CDR3aa: CSVAYGLVGSSNEQFF

j_gene: .
len: 15
v_gene: TRBV5-1
CDR3aa: CASSLYRGLADEQYF

j_gene: TRBJ2-1
len: 15
v_gene: TRBV7-9
CDR3aa: CASRPGDRGRDEQFF

j_gene: TRBJ2-7
len: 16
v_gene: TRBV28
CDR3aa: CASSPPGGGSSYEQYF

j_gene: TRBJ2-1
len: 15
v_gene: TRBV19
CDR3aa: CASSIAAGARGEQFF

j_gene: TRBJ2-1
len: 13
v_gene: TRBV10-3
CDR3aa: CAIRTSGDNEQFF

j_gene: TRBJ2-5
len: 15
v_gene: TRBV4-1
CDR3aa: CASSQGASGQETQYF

j_gene: TRBJ2-1
len: 16
v_gene: TRBV5-1
CDR3aa: CASSWGAGATHNEQFF

j_gene: TRBJ1-2
len: 16
v_gene: TRBV5-1
CDR3aa: CASSLGQGANSYGYTF

j_gene: TRBJ2-1
len: 17
v_gene: TRBV14
CDR3aa: CASSSTRASGSYNEQFF

j_gene: TRBJ1-2
len: 16
v_gene: TRBV5-1
CDR3aa: CASSFDGLPGNYGYTF

j_gene: TRBJ2-3
len: 14
v_gene: TRBV5-1
CDR3aa: CASSQSGRTDTQYF

j_gene: TRBJ2-7
len: 16
v_gene: TRBV10-3
CDR3aa: CAISESSGRGTYEQYF

j_gene: TRBJ2-7
len: 16
v_gene: TRBV7-2
CDR3aa: CASSFPTSGSSYEQYF

j_gene: TRBJ2-7
len: 16
v_gene: TRBV5-4
CDR3aa: CASSLGGQGRTYEQYF

j_gene: TRBJ1-3
len: 14
v_gene: TRBV28
CDR3aa: CASSNISPGNTIYF

j_gene: TRBJ1-1
len: 17
v_gene: TRBV19
CDR3aa: CASSIVTPTGVNTEAFF

j_gene: TRBJ1-3
len: 14
v_gene: TRBV14
CDR3aa: CASADRVAGNTIYF

j_gene: TRBJ1-1
len: 15
v_gene: TRBV7-9
CDR3aa: CASSLLAGTNTEAFF

j_gene: TRBJ1-2
len: 14
v_gene: TRBV30
CDR3aa: CAWGLIGQGYGYTF

j_gene: TRBJ2-3
len: 15
v_gene: TRBV18
CDR3aa: CASSNSAVGTDTQYF

j_gene: TRBJ2-5
len: 13
v_gene: TRBV10-3
CDR3aa: CAINKGKQETQYF

j_gene: TRBJ2-1
len: 15
v_gene: TRBV25-1
CDR3aa: CASAQAGGSYNEQFF

j_gene: TRBJ2-5
len: 12
v_gene: TRBV28
CDR3aa: CAGGMSYETQYF

j_gene: TRBJ2-5
len: 15
v_gene: TRBV5-1
CDR3aa: CASTLGGNPQETQYF

j_gene: TRBJ1-1
len: 18
v_gene: TRBV12-5
CDR3aa: CASGLVEKGGAMNTEAFF

j_gene: TRBJ1-2
len: 15
v_gene: TRBV6-5
CDR3aa: CASSYGTGGRYGYTF

j_gene: TRBJ2-1
len: 14
v_gene: TRBV19
CDR3aa: CASSISRANNEQFF

j_gene: TRBJ2-3
len: 17
v_gene: TRBV28
CDR3aa: CASSPTTSGSWTDTQYF

j_gene: TRBJ2-6
len: 15
v_gene: TRBV29-1
CDR3aa: CSVAQRVSGANVLTF

j_gene: TRBJ2-1
len: 16
v_gene: TRBV7-8
CDR3aa: CASSSLTRLSYNEQFF

j_gene: TRBJ2-2
len: 14
v_gene: TRBV18
CDR3aa: CASSPRTLGGELFF

j_gene: TRBJ2-7
len: 15
v_gene: TRBV5-6
CDR3aa: CASSTGQGIPYEQYF

j_gene: TRBJ1-5
len: 15
v_gene: TRBV7-8
CDR3aa: CASSLPTGMNQPQHF

j_gene: TRBJ2-1
len: 18
v_gene: TRBV19
CDR3aa: CASSIGWLTDSSYNEQFF

j_gene: TRBJ2-5
len: 16
v_gene: TRBV4-1
CDR3aa: CASSQDGIGVKETQYF

j_gene: TRBJ2-6
len: 16
v_gene: TRBV6-5
CDR3aa: CASSYGGHSGANVLTF

j_gene: TRBJ2-1
len: 13
v_gene: TRBV2
CDR3aa: CASSKTSYNEQFF

j_gene: TRBJ2-7
len: 14
v_gene: TRBV2
CDR3aa: CASSGTLAGVSNFF